This note documents a single TCR beta chain sequence. Its antigen is unidentified. These data originate in a study of graft-versus-host responses after intestinal transplantation. Study overall: The study gave all recipients anti-thymocyte globulin induction, then tacrolimus and steroids for about three years. General study findings and limits: Peak circulating GvH clone levels were associated with early post-transplant HvG declines. Recipient marrow harbored GvH clones, some of which surfaced first in ileum or blood.

This CDR3 spans 13 amino acids. Germline loops: CDR1 MNHEY, CDR2 SMNVEV (reference sequence). Trimming shortened V by 6 bases and J by 6 bases, and 14 bases separated the two germline ends. This table comes from immunoSEQ multiplex PCR, and its TCRdb copy is limited to in-frame clones, with some not included. The table lists around 89,000 clones, 85% to 95% of them singletons, with roughly 0.4% in the top ten. The sample was unstimulated CD8+ T cells sorted from spleen or lymph node cells, taken before transplant. This receptor was obtained from a human donor who was the organ donor for an intestinal transplant. The chain links TRBV27 to TRBJ1-1; tentatively, D is TRBD1 (5 bases). CDR3 region: CASRDGHIPEAFF. CDR3 nucleotide sequence: TGTGCCAGCAGGGACGGACATATCCCTGAAGCTTTCTTT.